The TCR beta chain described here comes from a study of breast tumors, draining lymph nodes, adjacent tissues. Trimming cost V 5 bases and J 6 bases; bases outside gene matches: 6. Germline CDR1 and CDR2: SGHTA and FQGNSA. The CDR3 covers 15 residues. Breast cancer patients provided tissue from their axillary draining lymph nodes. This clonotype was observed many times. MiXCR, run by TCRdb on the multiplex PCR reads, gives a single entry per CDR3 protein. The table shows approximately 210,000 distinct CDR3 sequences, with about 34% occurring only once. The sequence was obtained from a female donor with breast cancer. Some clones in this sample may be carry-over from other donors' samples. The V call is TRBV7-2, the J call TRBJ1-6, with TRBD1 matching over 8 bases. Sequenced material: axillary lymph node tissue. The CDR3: CASSPQGVGNSPLHF. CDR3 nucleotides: TGTGCCAGCAGCCCACAGGGGGTAGGTAATTCACCCCTCCACTTT.